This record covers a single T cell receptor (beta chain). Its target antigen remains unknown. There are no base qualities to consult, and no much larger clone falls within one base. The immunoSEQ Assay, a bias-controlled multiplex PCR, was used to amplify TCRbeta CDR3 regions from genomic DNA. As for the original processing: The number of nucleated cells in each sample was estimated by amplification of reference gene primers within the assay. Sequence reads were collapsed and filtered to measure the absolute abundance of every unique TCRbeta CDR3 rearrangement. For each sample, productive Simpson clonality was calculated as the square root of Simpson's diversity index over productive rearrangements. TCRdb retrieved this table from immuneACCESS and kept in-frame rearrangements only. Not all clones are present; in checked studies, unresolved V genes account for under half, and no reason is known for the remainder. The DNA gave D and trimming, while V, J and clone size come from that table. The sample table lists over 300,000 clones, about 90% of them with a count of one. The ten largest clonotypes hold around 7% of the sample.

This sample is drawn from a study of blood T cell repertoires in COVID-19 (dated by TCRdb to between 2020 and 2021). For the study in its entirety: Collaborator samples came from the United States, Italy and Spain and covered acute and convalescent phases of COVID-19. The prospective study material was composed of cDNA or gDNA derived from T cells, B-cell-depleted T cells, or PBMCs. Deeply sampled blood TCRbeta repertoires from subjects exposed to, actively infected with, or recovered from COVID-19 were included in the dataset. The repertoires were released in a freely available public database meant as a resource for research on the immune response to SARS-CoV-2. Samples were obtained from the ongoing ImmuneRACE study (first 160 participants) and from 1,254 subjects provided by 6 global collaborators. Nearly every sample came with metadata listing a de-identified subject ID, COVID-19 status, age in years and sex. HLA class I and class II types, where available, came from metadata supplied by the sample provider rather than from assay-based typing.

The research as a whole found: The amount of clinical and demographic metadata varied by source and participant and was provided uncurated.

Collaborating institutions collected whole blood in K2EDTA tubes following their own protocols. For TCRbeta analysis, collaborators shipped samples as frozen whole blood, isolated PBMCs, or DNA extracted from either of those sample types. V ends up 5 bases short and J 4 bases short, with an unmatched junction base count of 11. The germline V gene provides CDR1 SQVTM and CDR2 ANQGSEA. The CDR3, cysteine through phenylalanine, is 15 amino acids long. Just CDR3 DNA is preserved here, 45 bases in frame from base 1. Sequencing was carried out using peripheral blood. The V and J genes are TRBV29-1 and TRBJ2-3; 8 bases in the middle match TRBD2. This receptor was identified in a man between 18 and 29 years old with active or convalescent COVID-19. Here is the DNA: TGCAGCGTTCGGCCGGGACTAGGGGTGGCAGATACGCAGTATTTT. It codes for CSVRPGLGVADTQYF.